The 13 T cell receptor beta chains given below trace back to one sample, sequenced in a study of blood T cell repertoires in COVID-19. TCRdb keeps only in-frame clones here, not all; method: immunoSEQ multiplex PCR. The data show approximately 410,000 clones, roughly 89% seen once. The sample was peripheral blood. All receptors derive from a woman aged 25 to 45 with active or convalescent COVID-19.

This clone was seen a single time. The chain recombines TRBV6-2 or TRBV6-3 with TRBJ2-3, with 7 nucleotides matching TRBD2. Germline V lookup: CDR1 MNHEY, CDR2 SVGEGT. With V trimmed by 2 bases and J by 2 bases, 10 bases remained unmatched. The CDR3 runs 17 residues. The CDR3 loop reads CASSYRASGINTDTQYF. CDR3 DNA: TGTGCCAGCAGTTACCGGGCTAGCGGTATTAACACAGATACGCAGTATTTT.

V is TRBV11-2 and J is TRBJ1-1; 7 nucleotides align to TRBD1. The V gene's germline CDR1 is SGHAT and CDR2 FQNNGV. The junction had 8 bases not matched to a gene; V was cut back by 5 bases and J by 2 bases. This CDR3 contains 15 residues. The CDR3 sequence: CASSPRTGGNTEAFF. CDR3 nucleotides: TGTGCCAGCAGCCCAAGGACAGGTGGTAACACTGAAGCTTTCTTT.

The chain employs TRBV6-1 and TRBJ1-3; D uncertain. The V end lost 2 bases, the J end lost 4 bases, and 18 bases lay between the germline ends. The germline CDR1 and CDR2 sequences are MNHNS and SASEGT. The CDR3 totals 17 residues. The CDR3 here is CASSEFLGGSEGNTIYF. CDR3 nucleotides: TGTGCCAGCAGTGAATTCTTAGGAGGGAGCGAGGGAAACACCATATATTTT.

The chain carries TRBV3-1 (or the pseudogene TRBV3-2) and TRBJ2-1; 8 nucleotides align to TRBD2. The germline V gene has CDR1 LGHDT and CDR2 YNNKEL (reference sequence). The V segment lost 1 base and the J segment 8 bases; nucleotides outside the gene matches: 7. CDR3 length equals 15 residues. CDR3 region: CASSQGQAGVYEQFF. In nucleotides, the CDR3 is TGTGCCAGCAGCCAAGGACAAGCGGGGGTCTATGAGCAGTTCTTC.

This chain uses TRBV5-5 with TRBJ2-2; TRBD1 agrees at 8 bases. With 3 bases clipped from V and 1 base from J, the junction kept 5 bases outside the gene matches. Germline-derived CDR1 and CDR2 are SGHKS and YYEKEE (reference sequence). The CDR3 totals 16 residues. Written as DNA, the CDR3 is TGTGCCAGCAGCTCCCCAGGGGGCATGAACACCGGGGAGCTGTTTTTT. Translated, it gives CASSSPGGMNTGELFF.

The chain combines TRBV4-2 with TRBJ2-3; a possible D gene is TRBD2 (5 bases). CDR1 is LGHNA and CDR2 is YNFKEQ in the germline V gene. Trimming shortened V by 0 bases and J by 0 bases, and 13 bases separated the two germline ends. The CDR3 runs 17 residues. The CDR3 here is CASSQDTPWTSTDTQYF. Written as DNA, the CDR3 is TGTGCCAGCAGCCAAGATACGCCGTGGACTAGCACAGATACGCAGTATTTT.

This chain links TRBV21-1 with TRBJ1-3. TRBV21-1 is listed as a pseudogene. This CDR3 spans 19 amino acids. CDR3 bases: TGTGCCAGCAGCATAATACCGGGTTCCATATCCCCCTCTGGAAACACCATATATTTT. This encodes CASSIIPGSISPSGNTIYF.

J is TRBJ2-7 and V is TRBV6-1, with 12 bases matching TRBD1. CDR3 size: 15 residues. Germline values: CDR1 MNHNS, CDR2 SASEGT. After removal of 2 bases from V and 4 bases from J, the junction contained 3 bases not matched to a gene. The CDR3 loop reads CASSERDRGLYEQYF. The DNA of the CDR3 is TGTGCCAGCAGTGAAAGGGACAGGGGGCTTTACGAGCAGTACTTC.

This clone was recorded only once. The chain carries TRBV6-1 and TRBJ1-1; no clear D gene. Deletions cut 4 bases from V and 0 bases from J, with 9 bases between. This CDR3 has 14 amino acids. Germline CDR1 reads MNHNS; CDR2 reads SASEGT. This CDR3 is CASSVATMNTEAFF. CDR3 sequence (DNA): TGTGCCAGCAGTGTAGCTACAATGAACACTGAAGCTTTCTTT.

The chain recombines TRBV30 with TRBJ2-7, with D tentatively TRBD1 (6 bases). Trimming removed 2 bases from V and 3 bases from J, with 17 bases in between. CDR1 and CDR2 from the germline V gene are GTSNPN and SVGIG (reference sequence). This CDR3 is built from 15 residues. The CDR3 sequence is CAWSTNEPGHYEQYF. CDR3 in DNA: TGTGCCTGGAGTACTAACGAACCGGGACACTACGAGCAGTACTTC.

This chain uses TRBV12-3 or TRBV12-4 with TRBJ1-6, with D perhaps TRBD1 (5 bases). CDR3 size: 13 residues. With 4 bases removed from V and 11 bases from J, the gap between germline ends came to 12 bases. The CDR3 nucleotides read TGTGCCAGCAGTTCCAGGGATAGGGCACCCCTCCACTTT. This translates into CASSSRDRAPLHF.

The rearrangement links TRBV27 to TRBJ1-2; TRBD1 might be the D (5 bases). Trimming cost V 8 bases and J 0 bases, with 10 bases left between them. CDR3 length: 13 residues. CDR1 is MNHEY and CDR2 is SMNVEV in the germline V gene (reference sequence). CDR3 sequence reads: CASGTNTNYGYTF. CDR3 DNA: TGTGCCAGCGGGACTAACACTAACTATGGCTACACCTTC.

The V call is TRBV28, the J call TRBJ2-7; maybe TRBD1 (6 bases). Per the germline V gene, CDR1 is MDHEN and CDR2 is SYDVKM. The length of the CDR3 is 14 residues. V lost 3 bases to trimming and J lost 2 bases, with 11 bases between them. CDR3 nucleotides: TGTGCCAGCAGTTTGGGGGCAGGGCCCTACGAGCAGTACTTC. It codes for CASSLGAGPYEQYF.